Below, 13 T cell receptor beta chains from the same sample are listed, as sequenced in a study of regulatory T cells in long-lasting Graves disease. Arm-PCR of CDR3 regions and iRepertoire HTBI primers were used to build TCR beta libraries. TCRdb independently ran MiXCR on the multiplex PCR reads; one entry per CDR3 protein. The sample contains about 560,000 distinct CDR3 sequences, about 16% of which appear only once. The time point is: newly diagnosed GD, antithyroid drugs for less than 3 months. The TCR library used RNA extracted from PBMCs. The data were also submitted as part of a second study, on T cells in Graves' hyperthyroidism and ophthalmopathy.

Specimen: peripheral blood mononuclear cells (PBMCs), collected at new diagnosis, from a patient treated with antithyroid drugs. These receptors were obtained from a man aged 18 to 29 with Graves disease.

The V and J genes are TRBV30 and TRBJ2-2; D may be TRBD1 (6 bases). Germline CDR1 and CDR2: GTSNPN and SVGIG (reference sequence). The CDR3 is 14 amino acids. The germline V and J ends were trimmed by 0 bases and 7 bases, with 12 bases remaining between them. The CDR3 sequence is CAWSVGARVGELFF. The CDR3 DNA sequence: TGTGCCTGGAGTGTGGGGGCCCGGGTCGGGGAGCTGTTTTTT.

This clonotype was observed at least ten times. The rearrangement links TRBV7-9 to TRBJ2-7; D might be TRBD2 (5 bases). V gave up 1 base and J gave up 3 bases, with 16 bases separating them. The CDR3 consists of 16 residues. From germline, CDR1 is SEHNR and CDR2 FQNEAQ (reference sequence). CDR3 sequence reads: CASSLDITEGLYEQYF. The DNA for the CDR3 is TGTGCCAGCAGCTTAGATATTACCGAGGGCCTCTACGAGCAGTACTTC. Using reference TRBV7-9 and TRBJ2-7 for the parts outside the CDR3, the full variable domain is DTGVSQNPRHKITKRGQNVTFRCDPISEHNRLYWYRQTLGQGPEFLTYFQNEAQLEKSRLLSDRFSAERPKGSFSTLEIQRTEQGDSAMYLCASSLDITEGLYEQYFGPGTRLTVT.

The chain links TRBV6-2 or TRBV6-3 to TRBJ2-1, with D perhaps TRBD2 (5 bases). The CDR3 runs 16 residues. Trimming took 8 bases from V and 0 from J, leaving 17 bases between them. Looked up from germline, CDR1 is MNHEY and CDR2 is SVGEGT. The CDR3 loop reads CASFRLGRTSYNEQFF. The CDR3 DNA reads TGTGCCAGCTTTAGGCTGGGGAGAACCTCCTACAATGAGCAGTTCTTC.

The chain is built from TRBV9 and TRBJ2-7; D possibly corresponds to TRBD1 (6 bases). The CDR3 consists of 15 residues. The V and J ends lost 0 bases and 3 bases respectively, with 13 bases between them. Germline values: CDR1 SGDLS, CDR2 YYNGEE. CDR3 DNA: TGTGCCAGCAGCGTAGAACCAGGGGCTGTCTACGAGCAGTACTTC. Its protein product is CASSVEPGAVYEQYF. Based on the CDR3 plus reference TRBV9 and TRBJ2-7, the full variable domain is DSGVTQTPKHLITATGQRVTLRCSPRSGDLSVYWYQQSLDQGLQFLIQYYNGEERAKGNILERFSAQQFPDLHSELNLSSLELGDSALYFCASSVEPGAVYEQYFGPGTRLTVT.

This clonotype was detected many times. The chain joins TRBV2 to TRBJ2-1; TRBD2 agrees at 7 bases. The J segment lost 2 bases and the V segment lost 8 bases, leaving 18 bases of the junction unmatched. Germline-derived CDR1 and CDR2 are SNHLY and FYNNEI. The CDR3 loop spans 18 amino acids. The CDR3 bases are TGTGCCAGCCGGCTAAAAACTAGGGCGGGAGTGGCCTACAATGAGCAGTTCTTC. It codes for CASRLKTRAGVAYNEQFF.

The rearrangement links TRBV11-2 to TRBJ1-6; D is unresolved. The CDR3 extends over 15 amino acids. Germline CDR1 SGHAT, CDR2 FQNNGV. V lost 7 bases to trimming and J lost 0 bases, with 10 bases between them. CDR3 sequence: CASISGGSYNSPLHF. The CDR3 DNA reads as TGTGCCAGCATCTCTGGAGGCTCCTATAATTCACCCCTCCACTTT.

The gene calls are TRBV19 and TRBJ2-5; D assignment may be TRBD1 or TRBD2 (6 bases each). CDR1 and CDR2 from the germline V gene are LNHDA and SQIVND (reference sequence). This CDR3 spans 17 amino acids. The V end was cut by 2 bases, the J end by 0 bases, with 16 bases between. CDR3 sequence (DNA): TGTGCCAGTAGTATATCGGGGGCAGGGACTTACCAAGAGACCCAGTACTTC. Protein product: CASSISGAGTYQETQYF.

The V call is TRBV3-1, the J call TRBJ2-1; no clear D gene. Trimming shortened V by 2 bases and J by 2 bases, and 10 bases separated the two germline ends. The CDR3 sequence is 15 residues long. CDR1 and CDR2 (germline): LGHDT, YNNKEL (reference sequence). CDR3 in DNA: TGTGCCAGCAGCCAAACTGTTGATGCCTACAATGAGCAGTTCTTC. Its translation is CASSQTVDAYNEQFF.

The chain links TRBV28 to TRBJ1-6, with 7 positions matching TRBD1. This CDR3 has 15 residues. With 4 bases clipped from V and 14 bases from J, the junction kept 14 bases outside the gene matches. Germline V lookup: CDR1 MDHEN, CDR2 SYDVKM. The CDR3 sequence: CASSSLSLDRAALHF. The DNA for the CDR3 is TGTGCCAGCAGTTCACTATCCCTTGACAGGGCGGCCCTCCACTTT.

This clonotype appeared many times. The rearrangement links TRBV30 to TRBJ2-3; TRBD2 matches at 7 bases. Trimming cost V 0 bases and J 8 bases; bases outside gene matches: 2. The CDR3 consists of 12 residues. Germline V gene lookup returns CDR1 GTSNPN and CDR2 SVGIG (reference sequence). This CDR3 reads CAWSVGGGTQYF. The DNA of the CDR3 is TGTGCCTGGAGTGTTGGGGGGGGTACGCAGTATTTT.

This chain uses TRBV7-3 with TRBJ2-1; the match to TRBD2 covers 15 bases. CDR3 length: 16 amino acids. V was clipped by 6 bases and J by 9 bases; unmatched bases: 9. Germline-derived CDR1 and CDR2 are SGHTA and FQGTGA. CDR3 sequence reads: CASSTGGLAGGVEQFF. The CDR3 DNA follows: TGTGCCAGCAGTACCGGGGGACTAGCGGGAGGTGTTGAGCAGTTCTTC.

This chain connects TRBV19 to TRBJ2-1, with unresolved D. Trimming took off 3 bases at V and 4 bases at J, with 7 bases between the two ends. CDR1 is LNHDA, CDR2 SQIVND, per germline (reference sequence). The CDR3 contains 13 residues. The DNA of the CDR3 is TGTGCCAGTAGTATCGCCCGTTACAATGAGCAGTTCTTC. It translates to CASSIARYNEQFF.

This clonotype was recorded at least ten times. The genes are TRBV28 and TRBJ2-7; 10 bases are shared with TRBD2. The CDR3 is made up of 15 amino acids. The germline CDR1 and CDR2 sequences are MDHEN and SYDVKM. Trimming at V came to 4 bases and at J to 2 bases, leaving 5 bases not matched to a gene. The CDR3 nucleotides read TGTGCCAGCAGTTCTAGCGGGAGCTTCCCCTACGAGCAGTACTTC. Amino acids: CASSSSGSFPYEQYF.